This TCR beta chain was sequenced in a study of control samples from healthy donors and cancer patients. Assay used: immunoSEQ multiplex PCR; TCRdb lists only in-frame clones, some missing. This sample carries under 450,000 clones, roughly 90% of them seen once, and the ten largest clones take 5% to 7%. The sequence derives from a man aged 35-49 years with head and neck cancer. The sequenced material came from PBMCs.

The CDR3 protein is CASSPRKEMNTEAFF. For the CDR3, the DNA is TGTGCCAGCTCACCAAGGAAGGAGATGAACACTGAAGCTTTCTTT. V gene TRBV18 combines with J gene TRBJ1-1; D gene unclear. Germline CDR1 KGHSH, CDR2 LQKENI. The CDR3 consists of 15 residues. V was pared by 2 bases and J by 0 bases, with 10 bases between.